The sequence of this T cell receptor beta chain was determined in a study of T cell repertoires in ileal Crohn's disease (dated by TCRdb to the late 2010s). As for the study more broadly: Median disease duration was roughly 8 years, and 30% to 45% of patients were identified as active smokers at the time of surgery. Every patient underwent surgery because of a complication, which was stricturing disease in around 60% and penetrating disease in 39%. Roughly half of the patients were given postoperative therapy, with 18 on anti-TNF agents and about a dozen on thiopurines. A prospective multicentre cohort supplied the roughly 59 Crohn's disease patients whose TCR repertoires were analysed. The study was conducted in parallel with a multicentre cohort built to find predictors of early endoscopic recurrence after ileocolonic resection. A Rutgeerts score above i0 was used to define endoscopic postoperative recurrence. A total of around 170 mucosal samples from roughly 60 patients were sequenced, collected from several sites on the surgical specimen as well as at postoperative endoscopy.

A word on this clone: Its antigen remains unidentified. The sample holds no much larger clone one base away, and base qualities are not on file.

Results and caveats for the whole study, not just this receptor: Compared with non-smokers, patients who were active smokers at surgery showed a significantly higher proportion of clonal expansions (roughly 26% vs 20%, p=0.02). More high-frequency clones were carried by sorted CD8 T cells than by CD4 T cells, suggesting that mucosal expansions were mainly CD8. Endoscopic recurrence was found to be associated with higher high-frequency clone percentages at surgery, and recurrence was observed in all patients with clonality above 26.8% (18/57). Mucosal CD4 and CD8 T cells were sorted and sequenced only in a subgroup of patients, the size of which was not stated.

Adults with ileal or ileocolonic Crohn's disease for whom ileocolonic resection was indicated were considered eligible. Whole ileal mucosal biopsies were stored frozen at -80°C before DNA extraction. A TRizol-based method was used to extract genomic DNA from the frozen whole biopsies, and the DNA was quantified with a NanoDrop 2000 spectrophotometer. CDR1 and CDR2, looked up from the germline V gene, are SGHDT and YYEEEE. Trimming removed 0 bases from V and 8 bases from J, leaving 14 bases between the germline ends. The cysteine opens and the phenylalanine closes a CDR3 of 15 amino acids. Just the 45-base CDR3 DNA is kept, in frame starting at base 1. About 500 nanograms of biopsy DNA per sample were submitted for commercial TCRB immunosequencing. CDR3 regions were amplified from genomic DNA by Adaptive Biotechnology using a two-step, amplification bias-controlled multiplex PCR. The first PCR used primers for every V and J gene segment; the second PCR added barcodes and Illumina adapters. CDR3 libraries were sequenced using an Illumina instrument. The source study handled its data this way. Analysis combined the vendor-provided pipelines with custom analysis of raw data in R/Bioconductor under R version 3.3.0. Clonality, which ranges from 0 to 1, was calculated as the inverse of the normalised Shannon entropy across all productive clones. High-frequency clones were defined as the repertoire share of the top 100 clones, retaining only clones passing a 95% confidence test. Overlap between samples was measured with the Morisita-Horn index, while repertoire diversity was measured with the Simpson index. TCRdb took this table from immuneACCESS and kept in-frame rearrangements with V and J called. Such tables lack part of the clones; where checked against another copy, unresolved V genes explain under half of the gap, and the rest is unexplained. V, J and clone size are taken as reported in that table, and D and trimming were inferred from the DNA itself. The sample table records tens of thousands of clones; roughly 81% of these occur just once. Of the sample, roughly 5.5% falls within the top ten clones.

The sequence is built from TRBV5-6 and TRBJ1-4; 6 matching bases give a weak D call of TRBD1. The sequenced material came from ileal tissue. The receptor's source is an adult with Crohn's disease. The CDR3 amino acid sequence is: CASSLGPGQQEKLFF. The DNA is as follows: TGTGCCAGCAGCTTGGGACCGGGACAACAAGAAAAACTGTTTTTT.